This T cell receptor beta chain was sequenced for a study of T cell repertoires in cytomegalovirus infection. Study-wide context: Public TCR beta signatures indicated both CMV infection and matching HLA type.

TCRdb re-called the reads with MiXCR, one entry per CDR3 protein. The data show about 7,500 distinct CDR3 sequences, roughly 53% seen once. Study-level points and caveats: CMV-specific TCR beta clonotypes restricted by HLA-C were the ones dominating the ex vivo response. Cumulated frequencies of public TCR beta families served to identify carriers of CMV plus the relevant HLA.

Germline V gene lookup returns CDR1 SGHKS and CDR2 YYEKEE (reference sequence). The CDR3 contains 10 residues. On this clonotype itself: The antigen is unknown. One end of the junction fails to match germline, which may point to a read error.

The sequence was obtained from a human donor in good health (CMV status not recorded). Some clones in this sample may be carry-over from other donors' samples. The specimen sequenced was PBMCs, sequenced either directly or after in vitro stimulation (not recorded which). The chain joins TRBV5-5 to TRBJ1-1; D remains ambiguous. CDR3 sequence (DNA): TGTGCCAGCACCTTGGGCAGTGAAGCTTTT. It codes for CASTLGSEAF.